This T cell receptor (beta chain) was captured by sequencing in a study of shared clonotypes between healthy human individuals. The sample holds a few counts of this clone. Deletions cut 5 bases from V and 5 bases from J, with 22 bases between. This CDR3 comprises 17 residues. CDR1 is SNHLY and CDR2 is FYNNEI in the germline V gene. Clones were sequenced by immunoSEQ multiplex PCR, and TCRdb holds only the in-frame ones, with some missing. The table has about 1 million clones, more than 60% seen once; the top ten hold approximately 1.5%. The TCR originated in a man between 18 and 29 years old in good health. The V call is TRBV2, the J call TRBJ2-1; weak D call: TRBD1 (5 bases). Input material: memory CD4+ T cells sorted from blood. Subset here: CD45RA-negative fraction. CDR3 coding DNA: TGTGCCAGCAGTAGGGATTCAGGGTCTATTCTTAACAATGAGCAGTTCTTC. Translating gives CASSRDSGSILNNEQFF.